The sequence of this T cell receptor beta chain was determined in a study of OX40 agonist ivuxolimab in advanced cancers. Study in general: Patients in the trial were receiving intravenous ivuxolimab every 2 weeks, at doses of 0.01 to 10 mg/kg.

The CDR3 sequence is 16 residues long. The protocol was immunoSEQ multiplex PCR, while the TCRdb copy is restricted to in-frame clones and leaves out a portion. Among some 70,000 clones, around 82% were seen once, and the ten largest hold 8.2%. This sequence originates from an adult with an advanced solid tumor such as melanoma, head and neck, liver or kidney cancer. The sequenced sample was CD4+ or CD8+ T cells sorted from blood, obtained in a trial of the OX40 agonist ivuxolimab. The chain uses TRBV21-1 and TRBJ2-7; the table names TRBD1, a call not compared with the DNA. TRBV21-1 has pseudogene status. CDR3 loop: CASSMGKQGATYEQYF. The DNA for the CDR3 is TGTGCCAGCAGCATGGGGAAGCAGGGGGCTACATACGAGCAGTACTTC.